This paragraph covers one T cell receptor (beta chain) sequence. Germline and junction disagree at one end, which may indicate a read error. The entry originates in a study of blood T cell repertoires in COVID-19. About the research overall: Acute-phase and convalescent COVID-19 samples originated in the United States, Italy and Spain. Sources were T cells, B-cell-depleted T cells, or PBMCs; the material itself was cDNA or gDNA.

In the original workflow: The authors estimated nucleated cell counts from reference gene primer amplification. Sequencing used immunoSEQ multiplex PCR; TCRdb keeps in-frame clones, though not all of them. V and J calls and clone size are given by that table; D and trimming were obtained from the DNA. The sample records over 100,000 clones, just under 90% being singletons. The CDR3 extends over 16 amino acids. Germline V gives CDR1 SNHLY, CDR2 FYNNEI. The TCR originated in a human donor in a cohort sampled during active COVID-19. This rearrangement joins TRBV2 to TRBJ1-3; D remains ambiguous. The sample comprised peripheral blood. CDR3 protein: CASSVAGSLAGSTIYF. Written as DNA, the CDR3 is TGTGCCAGCAGTGTAGCCGGGTCCCTCGCTGGAAGCACCATATATTTT.